This T cell receptor beta chain came from a study of blood T cell repertoires in COVID-19. The wider study: T cells, B-cell-depleted T cells, or PBMCs provided the cDNA or gDNA that served as material.

This clone was detected only a few times. A read error may account for a junction end that differs from germline. Followed over time, Seattle patients had been enrolled while infection was active. Per the authors' pipeline: Reference gene primer amplification yielded estimated nucleated cell counts. The table came from immunoSEQ multiplex PCR; TCRdb's copy has only in-frame clones and leaves some out. The V and J calls and clone size were taken over from that table, and D and trimming were inferred from the DNA. The sample lists roughly 190,000 clones, more than 80% seen once, with approximately 11% in the top ten. Sequencing used peripheral blood. The receptor's source is a woman between 40 and 55 years old with COVID-19, enrolled during active disease.

Written as DNA, the CDR3 is TGTGCCAGCAGAGAAGGAGTTTATGGCTACACCTTC. Amino acids: CASREGVYGYTF. The V call is TRBV2, the J call TRBJ1-2, with no clear D. The germline gives CDR1 SNHLY, CDR2 FYNNEI. CDR3 size: 12 residues. The whole variable domain, filled in from reference TRBV2 and TRBJ1-2, reads EPEVTQTPSHQVTQMGQEVILRCVPISNHLYFYWYRQILGQKVEFLVSFYNNEISEKSEIFDDQFSVERPDGSNFTLKIRSTKLEDSAMYFCASREGVYGYTFGSGTRLTVV.